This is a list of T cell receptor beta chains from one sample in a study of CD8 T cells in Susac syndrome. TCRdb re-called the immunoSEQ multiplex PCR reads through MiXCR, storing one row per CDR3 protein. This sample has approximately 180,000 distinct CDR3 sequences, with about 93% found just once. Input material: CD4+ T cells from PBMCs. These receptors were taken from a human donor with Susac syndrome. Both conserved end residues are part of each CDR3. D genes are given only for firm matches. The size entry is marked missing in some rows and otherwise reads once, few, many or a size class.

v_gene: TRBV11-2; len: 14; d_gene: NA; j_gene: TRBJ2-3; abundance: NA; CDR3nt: TGTGCCAGCAGCGCCCTGACATCGACAGATACGCAGTATTTT; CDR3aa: CASSALTSTDTQYF
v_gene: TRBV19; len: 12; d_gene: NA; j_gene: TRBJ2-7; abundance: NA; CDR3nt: TGTGCCAGTTCCCCCGGAGCCGGCGAGCAGTACTTC; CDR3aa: CASSPGAGEQYF
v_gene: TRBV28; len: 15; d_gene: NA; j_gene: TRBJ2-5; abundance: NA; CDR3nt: TGTGCCAGCAGATCCGGCGGTGGGGGCTCGAGACCCCAGTACTTC; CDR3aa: CASRSGGGGSRPQYF
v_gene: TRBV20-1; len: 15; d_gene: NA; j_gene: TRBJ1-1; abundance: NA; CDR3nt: TGCAGTGCTAGTTTGCGAGGTTATCGCCGCACTGAAGCTTTCTTT; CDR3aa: CSASLRGYRRTEAFF
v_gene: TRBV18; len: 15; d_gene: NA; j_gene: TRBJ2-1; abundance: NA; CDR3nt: TGTGCCAGCTCACCAGGACAGGACTACGTCAATGAGCAGTTCTTC; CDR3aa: CASSPGQDYVNEQFF
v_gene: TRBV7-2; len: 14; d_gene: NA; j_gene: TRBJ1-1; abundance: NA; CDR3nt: TGTGCCAGCACCCTCGACACCCCAGCCTACGAAGCTTTCTTT; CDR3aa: CASTLDTPAYEAFF
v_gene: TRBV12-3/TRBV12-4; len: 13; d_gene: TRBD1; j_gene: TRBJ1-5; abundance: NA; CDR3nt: TGTGCCAGCAGTTGGACAGGGTCGGGACCCCAGCATTTT; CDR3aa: CASSWTGSGPQHF
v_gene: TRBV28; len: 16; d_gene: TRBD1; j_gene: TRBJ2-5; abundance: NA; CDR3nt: TGTGCCAGCAGTACCACCGCTGGACAGGGGGAGGAGACCCAGTACTTC; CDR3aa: CASSTTAGQGEETQYF
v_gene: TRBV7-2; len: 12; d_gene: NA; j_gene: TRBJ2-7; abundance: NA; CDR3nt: TGTGCCAGCAGTCCCGCCGGGTACGAGCAGTACTTC; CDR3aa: CASSPAGYEQYF
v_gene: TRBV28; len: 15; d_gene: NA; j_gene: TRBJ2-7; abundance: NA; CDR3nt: TGTGCCAGCAGCCCGAGGGGCTTAAGCTCCTACGAGCAGTACTTC; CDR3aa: CASSPRGLSSYEQYF
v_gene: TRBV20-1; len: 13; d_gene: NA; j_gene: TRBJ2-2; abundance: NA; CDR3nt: TGCAGTGCTCTACAGGGGAACACCGGGGAGCTGTTTTTT; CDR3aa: CSALQGNTGELFF
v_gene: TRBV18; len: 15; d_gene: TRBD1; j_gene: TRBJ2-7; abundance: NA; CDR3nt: TGTGCCAGCTCACCACGACAGGGGGGTTACTACGAGCAGTACTTC; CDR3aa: CASSPRQGGYYEQYF
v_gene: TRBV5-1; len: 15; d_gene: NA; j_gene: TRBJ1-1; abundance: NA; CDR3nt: TGCGCCAGCAGCTTCACAGGGTCGGCGGGCACTGAAGCTTTCTTT; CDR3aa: CASSFTGSAGTEAFF
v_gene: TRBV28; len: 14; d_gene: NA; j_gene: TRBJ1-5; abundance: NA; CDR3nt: TGTGCCAGCCCGGGACGACTCTCACGTCAGCCCCAGCATTTT; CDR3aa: CASPGRLSRQPQHF
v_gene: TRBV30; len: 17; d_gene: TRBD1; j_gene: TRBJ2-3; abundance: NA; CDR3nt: TGTGCCTGGAGTCAGATTCGACAGGGGGCTTTTGGAGATACGCAGTATTTT; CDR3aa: CAWSQIRQGAFGDTQYF
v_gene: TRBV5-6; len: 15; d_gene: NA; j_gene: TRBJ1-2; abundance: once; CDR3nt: TGTGCCAGCAGCTTTGGGGAGGGGACGTCCTATGGCTACACCTTC; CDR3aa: CASSFGEGTSYGYTF
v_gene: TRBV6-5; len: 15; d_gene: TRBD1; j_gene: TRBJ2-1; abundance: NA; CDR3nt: TGTGCCAGCAGTCGACCGGGACAGGGGTACGATGAGCAGTTCTTC; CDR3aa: CASSRPGQGYDEQFF
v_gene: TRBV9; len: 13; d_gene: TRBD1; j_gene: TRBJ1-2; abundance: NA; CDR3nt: TGTGCCAACAGCGTAGGGACAGACTATGGCTACACCTTC; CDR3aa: CANSVGTDYGYTF
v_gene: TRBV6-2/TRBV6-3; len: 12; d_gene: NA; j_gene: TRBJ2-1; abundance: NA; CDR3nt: TGTGCCAGCGGAAAAGACTACAATGAGCAGTTCTTC; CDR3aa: CASGKDYNEQFF
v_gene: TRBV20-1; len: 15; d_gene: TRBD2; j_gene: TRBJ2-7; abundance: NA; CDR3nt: TGCAGTGCTAGAGACCAGTCGGGACTAGTCTACGAGCAGTACTTC; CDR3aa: CSARDQSGLVYEQYF
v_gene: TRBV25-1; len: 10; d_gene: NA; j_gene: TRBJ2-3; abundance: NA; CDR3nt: TGTGCAGCCAGCGACGATACGCAGTATTTT; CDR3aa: CAASDDTQYF
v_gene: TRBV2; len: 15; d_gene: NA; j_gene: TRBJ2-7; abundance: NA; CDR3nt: TGTGCCAGCAGTCCCCTTTCAGGGTCTCTGTACGAGCAGTACTTC; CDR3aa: CASSPLSGSLYEQYF
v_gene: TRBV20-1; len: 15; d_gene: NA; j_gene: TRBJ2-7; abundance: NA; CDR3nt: TGCAGTGCAACTTCGCAGCACAACCCTACCTACGAGCAGTACTTC; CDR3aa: CSATSQHNPTYEQYF
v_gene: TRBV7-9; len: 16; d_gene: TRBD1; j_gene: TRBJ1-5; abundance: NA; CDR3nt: TGTGCCAGCAGCCCCGGGACAGGCGTGAGCAATCAGCCCCAGCATTTT; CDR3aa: CASSPGTGVSNQPQHF
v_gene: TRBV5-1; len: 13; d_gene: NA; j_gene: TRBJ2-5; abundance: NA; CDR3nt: TGCGCCAGCAGCTTGGCCCGACGAGAGACCCAGTACTTC; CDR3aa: CASSLARRETQYF
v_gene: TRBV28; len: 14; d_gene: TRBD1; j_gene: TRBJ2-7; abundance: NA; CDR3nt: TGTGCCAGCAGTTTAACAGGGGTGACCTACGAGCAGTACTTC; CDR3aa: CASSLTGVTYEQYF
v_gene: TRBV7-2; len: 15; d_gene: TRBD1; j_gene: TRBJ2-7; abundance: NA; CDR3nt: TGTGCCAGCAGCTTAGTCGGGACAGGGGCGCGCGAGCAGTACTTC; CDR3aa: CASSLVGTGAREQYF
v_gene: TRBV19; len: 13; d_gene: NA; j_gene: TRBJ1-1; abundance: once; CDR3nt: TGTGCCAGTACGAGGTTCAACGACGCTGAAGCTTTCTTT; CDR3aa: CASTRFNDAEAFF
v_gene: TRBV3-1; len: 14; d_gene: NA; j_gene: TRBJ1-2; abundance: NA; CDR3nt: TGTGCCAGCAGCCAAGATACAGGAGTCCATGGCTACACCTTC; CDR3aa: CASSQDTGVHGYTF
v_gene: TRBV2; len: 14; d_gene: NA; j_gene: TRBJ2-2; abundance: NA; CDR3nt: TGTGCCAGCAGTGTAAATGGGGACACCGGGGAGCTGTTTTTT; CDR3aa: CASSVNGDTGELFF
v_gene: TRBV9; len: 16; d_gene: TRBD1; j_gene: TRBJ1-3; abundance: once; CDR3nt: TGTGCCAGCAGCCCCGCGGACAGGGGCGCTGGAAACACCATATATTTT; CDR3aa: CASSPADRGAGNTIYF
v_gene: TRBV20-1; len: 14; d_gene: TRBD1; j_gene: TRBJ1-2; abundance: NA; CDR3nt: TGCAGTGCGAAGGGGACAGGACAAGACTATGGCTACACCTTC; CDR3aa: CSAKGTGQDYGYTF
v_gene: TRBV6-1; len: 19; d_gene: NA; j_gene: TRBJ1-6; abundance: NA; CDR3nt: TGTGCCAGCAGGGACGGTGGCTCAGGGTATCTTATCCATAATTCACCCCTCCACTTT; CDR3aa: CASRDGGSGYLIHNSPLHF
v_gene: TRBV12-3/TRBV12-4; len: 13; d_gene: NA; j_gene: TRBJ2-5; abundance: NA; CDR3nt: TGTGCCAGCACCCGAGGGGGGGAAGAGACCCAGTACTTC; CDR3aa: CASTRGGEETQYF
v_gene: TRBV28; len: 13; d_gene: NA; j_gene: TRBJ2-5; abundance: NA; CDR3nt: TGTGCCAGTACCATGGGGGGCCGAGAGACCCAGTACTTC; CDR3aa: CASTMGGRETQYF
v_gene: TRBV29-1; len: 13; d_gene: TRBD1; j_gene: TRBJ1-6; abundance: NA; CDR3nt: TGCACCGCGTCGGCAGGGGGTAATTCACCCCTCCACTTT; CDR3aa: CTASAGGNSPLHF
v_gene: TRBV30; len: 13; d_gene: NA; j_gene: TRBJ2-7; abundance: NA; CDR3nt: TGTGCCTGGAGTGGCAGGTCCCTCGGCGAGCAGTACTTC; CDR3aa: CAWSGRSLGEQYF
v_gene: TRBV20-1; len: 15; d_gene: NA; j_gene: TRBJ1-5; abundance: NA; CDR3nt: TGCAGTGCTTCTTGGACAAGCTATAGCAATCAGCCCCAGCATTTT; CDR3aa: CSASWTSYSNQPQHF
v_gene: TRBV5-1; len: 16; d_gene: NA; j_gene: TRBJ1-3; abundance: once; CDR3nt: TGCGCCAGCAGCGGTGACAGTAGAAGCTCTGGAAACACCATATATTTT; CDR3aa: CASSGDSRSSGNTIYF
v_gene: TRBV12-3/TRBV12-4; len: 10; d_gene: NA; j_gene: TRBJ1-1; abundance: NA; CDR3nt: TGTGCCCCCACTGGGGATGAAGCTTTCTTT; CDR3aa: CAPTGDEAFF
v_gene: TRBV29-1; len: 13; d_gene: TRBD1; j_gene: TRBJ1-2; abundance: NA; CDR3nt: TGCAGCACTCCTGGGACAGCCAACTATGGCTACACCTTC; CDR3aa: CSTPGTANYGYTF
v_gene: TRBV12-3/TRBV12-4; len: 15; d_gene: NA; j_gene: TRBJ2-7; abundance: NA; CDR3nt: TGTGCCAGCAGTATGGTCGGGGGCCTCACCTACGAGCAGTACTTC; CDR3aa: CASSMVGGLTYEQYF
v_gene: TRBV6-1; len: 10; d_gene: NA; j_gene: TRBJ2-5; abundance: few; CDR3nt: TGTGCCAGCAGTGAAGAGGGCCTTTGGTTC; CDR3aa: CASSEEGLWF